This T cell receptor beta chain was identified in a study of identical twins. Trimming left V 2 bases short and J 4 bases short, with 15 bases between. Per germline, CDR1 SNHLY and CDR2 FYNNEI. The CDR3 consists of 17 residues. Using its own MiXCR run on the 5' RACE reads, TCRdb lists one record per CDR3 protein. Of 210,000 or so distinct CDR3 sequences in the sample, around 6.8% were seen once. These data also formed part of another study, on yellow fever vaccine responses in identical twins.

The chain combines TRBV2 with TRBJ2-6; D might be TRBD1 (6 bases). Specimen: memory (CD45RO+) T cells sorted from blood. The receptor was derived from a woman under 30 in good health. CDR3 in amino acids: CASSESPTGPGANVLTF. CDR3 DNA: TGTGCCAGCAGTGAATCCCCCACAGGGCCAGGGGCCAACGTCCTGACTTTC.